These 20 T cell receptor beta chains were sequenced from one sample in a study of blood T cell repertoires in COVID-19. The data were produced by immunoSEQ multiplex PCR, yet TCRdb's version contains in-frame clones alone and is incomplete. Of approximately 120,000 clones in the sample, approximately 84% were seen once. Sequencing input: peripheral blood. The receptors originated from a woman in her 50s with acute or convalescent COVID-19.

The V and J genes are TRBV15 and TRBJ1-2; TRBD1 might be the D (5 bases). Deletions cut 1 base from V and 10 bases from J, with 16 bases between. The CDR3 has 14 residues. The germline V gene encodes CDR1 LNHNV and CDR2 YYDKDF (reference sequence). CDR3 sequence: CATSRGTNLKYYTF. In nucleotides, the CDR3 is TGTGCCACCAGCAGAGGGACAAACCTAAAATACTACACCTTC.

V gene TRBV11-3 combines with J gene TRBJ1-5; D call uncertain. Germline V gene lookup returns CDR1 SGHNT and CDR2 YENEEA. V lost 8 bases and J 6 bases, leaving 5 bases between the germline ends. The CDR3 consists of 10 residues. The CDR3 nucleotides read TGTGCCAGCCCCAGTCAGCCCCAGCATTTT. This gives the protein CASPSQPQHF.

V usage is TRBV11-3 and J usage is TRBJ1-2, with unresolved D. The V end lost 4 bases, the J end lost 8 bases, and 14 bases lay between the germline ends. This CDR3 comprises 13 residues. Germline CDR1 is SGHNT and CDR2 is YENEEA. The CDR3 DNA is TGTGCCAGCAGCTCCCTTGACGGGAACGGCTACACCTTC. This encodes CASSSLDGNGYTF.

This clone was recorded a few times. The chain joins TRBV6-1 to TRBJ2-3, with TRBD2 identical over 7 bases. This CDR3 is built from 16 residues. The ends lost 4 bases at V and 0 bases at J; junction bases unmatched: 7. Germline V gene sequence: CDR1 MNHNS, CDR2 SASEGT. The CDR3 sequence is CASSVLLARSTDTQYF. The CDR3 DNA sequence: TGTGCCAGCAGTGTCCTACTAGCGAGAAGCACAGATACGCAGTATTTT.

The rearrangement joins TRBV7-6 to TRBJ2-3; the match to TRBD2 covers 10 bases. The junction had 4 bases not matched to a gene; V was cut back by 1 base and J by 0 bases. The CDR3 has 17 amino acids. From germline, CDR1 is SGHVS and CDR2 FNYEAQ. CDR3 sequence reads: CASSLGVSGGSTDTQYF. The CDR3 DNA follows: TGTGCCAGCAGCTTAGGGGTTAGCGGGGGGAGCACAGATACGCAGTATTTT.

The chain employs TRBV6-6 and TRBJ1-6; D not resolved. The CDR3 totals 11 residues. The V and J ends lost 6 bases and 13 bases respectively, with 10 bases between them. The germline V gene encodes CDR1 MNHNY and CDR2 SVGAGI (reference sequence). CDR3 DNA: TGTGCCAGCAGCCCGCCGGTCCCCCTCCACTTT. Protein sequence: CASSPPVPLHF.

The chain employs TRBV18 and TRBJ1-1; weak D call: TRBD1 (6 bases). CDR1 and CDR2 from the germline V gene are KGHSH and LQKENI. Trimming stripped 3 bases from V and 1 base from J, with 9 bases between. This CDR3 contains 14 residues. This chain's CDR3 is CASSPGHTNTEAFF. The CDR3 DNA reads as TGTGCCAGCTCACCGGGACACACGAACACTGAAGCTTTCTTT.

The gene calls are TRBV15 and TRBJ2-1; weak D call: TRBD1 (5 bases). Germline V gene sequence: CDR1 LNHNV, CDR2 YYDKDF (reference sequence). V was clipped by 1 base and J by 8 bases, with 15 bases between them. The CDR3 has 15 residues. CDR3 amino acids: CATSRASGSGDEQFF. CDR3 sequence (DNA): TGTGCCACCAGCAGAGCTTCAGGGTCCGGCGATGAGCAGTTCTTC.

This chain connects TRBV7-3 to TRBJ1-1; D is undetermined. There are 15 residues in the CDR3. CDR1 SGHTA and CDR2 FQGTGA come from the germline V gene. Trimming removed 4 bases from V and 7 bases from J, with 19 bases in between. The CDR3 nucleotides are TGTGCCAGCAGCTCCTCGGCGGGGATGGGGAATGAAGCTTTCTTT. This translates into CASSSSAGMGNEAFF.

V usage is TRBV6-5 and J usage is TRBJ1-5, with a weak D call TRBD1 (6 bases). Germline values: CDR1 MNHEY, CDR2 SVGAGI. V shed 6 bases and J shed 2 bases, with 11 bases lying between them. The CDR3 is 14 amino acids. CDR3 bases: TGTGCCAGCAGCCCAGCAGGGGGCAATCAGCCCCAGCATTTT. Amino acid sequence: CASSPAGGNQPQHF.

J is TRBJ2-7 and V is TRBV2; 9 bases are shared with TRBD2. The CDR3 spans 15 residues. Germline lookup yields CDR1 SNHLY and CDR2 FYNNEI. Trimming took 8 bases from V and 5 from J; bases not matched to a gene: 13. The CDR3 region is CASASLAGGPNEQYF. The DNA for the CDR3 is TGTGCCAGCGCGTCTTTGGCGGGGGGGCCCAACGAGCAGTACTTC.

This chain joins TRBV7-2 and TRBJ1-5; 7 positions agree with TRBD1. The CDR3 consists of 17 residues. V was clipped by 10 bases and J by 4 bases; unmatched bases: 19. Per germline, CDR1 SGHTA and CDR2 FQGNSA. CDR3 residues: CATGGGTRGYQNQPQHF. The CDR3 DNA is TGTGCCACCGGAGGGGGAACCAGGGGGTATCAGAATCAGCCCCAGCATTTT.

This clone was counted a single time. This sequence joins TRBV25-1 and TRBJ1-2; a weak D match, TRBD1 (6 bases). V was shortened by 7 bases and J by 4 bases, with 19 bases between the two germline ends. The CDR3 extends over 15 amino acids. Germline CDR1 reads MGHDK; CDR2 reads SYGVNS. The CDR3: CASMSRQGYIYGYTF. CDR3 DNA sequence: TGTGCCAGCATGTCCCGGCAGGGGTATATCTATGGCTACACCTTC.

The CDR3 DNA sequence: TGTGCCACCAGTGATATAGTCAACACCGGGGAGCTGTTTTTT. Protein: CATSDIVNTGELFF. The V call is TRBV24-1, the J call TRBJ2-2; no definite D call. The CDR3 sequence is 14 residues long. V gave up 3 bases and J gave up 2 bases, with 6 bases separating them. The germline gives CDR1 KGHDR, CDR2 SFDVKD.

The rearrangement links TRBV2 to TRBJ1-5; D not certain. Germline CDR1 is SNHLY and CDR2 is FYNNEI. There are 11 residues in the CDR3. The ends were cut back, 4 bases at V and 10 bases at J, with 8 bases in the middle. The DNA for the CDR3 is TGTGCCAGCAGTGCGGAGGGTCCCCAGCATTTT. Translated, it gives CASSAEGPQHF.

This rearrangement joins TRBV7-3 to TRBJ1-1; 7 bases line up with TRBD1. Germline CDR1 reads SGHTA; CDR2 reads FQGTGA. CDR3 size: 14 residues. The junction had 8 bases not matched to a gene; V was cut back by 2 bases and J by 8 bases. The CDR3 region has the DNA TGTGCCAGCAGCTTAGGCAGGGGGGCGGGGGAAGCTTTCTTT. Translated, it gives CASSLGRGAGEAFF.

This chain links TRBV19 with TRBJ1-4; 7 bases fit TRBD1. The CDR3 is 14 amino acids. V dropped 4 bases and J dropped 10; count of bases not matched to a gene: 9. Germline V lookup: CDR1 LNHDA, CDR2 SQIVND (reference sequence). DNA for the CDR3: TGTGCCAGTAGTACGAGACAGGGTGTCGGAAAACTGTTTTTT. Protein product: CASSTRQGVGKLFF.

The chain joins TRBV28 to TRBJ2-3; 8 positions match TRBD1. Germline assignment: CDR1 MDHEN and CDR2 SYDVKM. The V segment lost 4 bases and the J segment 8 bases; nucleotides outside the gene matches: 14. This CDR3 spans 16 amino acids. This chain's CDR3 is CASSSSSTGALGTQYF. The CDR3 bases are TGTGCCAGCAGTTCCTCTTCGACAGGGGCCCTGGGTACGCAGTATTTT.

The rearrangement joins TRBV19 to TRBJ2-7, with 10 bases aligning to TRBD1. With 6 bases clipped from V and 2 bases from J, the junction kept 4 bases outside the gene matches. The germline V gene encodes CDR1 LNHDA and CDR2 SQIVND (reference sequence). The CDR3 is made up of 14 amino acids. CDR3 coding DNA: TGTGCCAGTAGCTCCGGGACAGGGGCCTACGAGCAGTACTTC. This encodes CASSSGTGAYEQYF.

The gene calls are TRBV5-6 and TRBJ1-1; D remains unclear. The V gene's germline CDR1 is SGHDT and CDR2 YYEEEE. The CDR3 contains 13 residues. The germline V and J ends were trimmed by 1 base and 4 bases, with 8 bases remaining between them. In nucleotides, the CDR3 is TGTGCCAGCAGCTTGCCCCCCGGCACTGAAGCTTTCTTT. Translation gives CASSLPPGTEAFF.